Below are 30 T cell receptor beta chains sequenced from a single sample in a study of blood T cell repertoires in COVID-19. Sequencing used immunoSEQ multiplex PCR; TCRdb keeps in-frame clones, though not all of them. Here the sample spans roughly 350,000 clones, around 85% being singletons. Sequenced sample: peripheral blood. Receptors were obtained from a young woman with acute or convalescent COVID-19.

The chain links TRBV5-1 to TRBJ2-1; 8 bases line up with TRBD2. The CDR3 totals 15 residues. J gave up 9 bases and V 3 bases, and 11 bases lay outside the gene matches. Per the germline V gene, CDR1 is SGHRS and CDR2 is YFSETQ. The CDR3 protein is CASSWSGGTSSEQFF. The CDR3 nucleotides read TGCGCCAGCAGCTGGAGCGGTGGGACTAGTAGTGAGCAGTTCTTC.

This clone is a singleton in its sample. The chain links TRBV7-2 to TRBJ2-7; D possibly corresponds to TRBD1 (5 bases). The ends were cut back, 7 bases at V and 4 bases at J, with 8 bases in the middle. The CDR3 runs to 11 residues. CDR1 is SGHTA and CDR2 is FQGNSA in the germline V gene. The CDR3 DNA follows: TGTGCCAGCACCCAGGGATACGAGCAGTACTTC. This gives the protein CASTQGYEQYF.

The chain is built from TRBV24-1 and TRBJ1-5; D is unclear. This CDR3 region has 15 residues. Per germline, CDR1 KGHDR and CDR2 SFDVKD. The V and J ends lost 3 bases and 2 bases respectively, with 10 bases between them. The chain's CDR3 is CATSDHKGGNQPQHF. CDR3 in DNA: TGTGCCACCAGTGATCACAAAGGAGGCAATCAGCCCCAGCATTTT.

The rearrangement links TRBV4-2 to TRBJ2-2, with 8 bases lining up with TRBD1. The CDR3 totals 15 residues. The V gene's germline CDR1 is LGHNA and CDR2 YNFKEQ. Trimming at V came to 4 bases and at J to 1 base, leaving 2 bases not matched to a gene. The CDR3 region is CASSLDRGNTGELFF. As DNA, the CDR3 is TGTGCCAGCAGCCTCGACAGGGGGAACACCGGGGAGCTGTTTTTT.

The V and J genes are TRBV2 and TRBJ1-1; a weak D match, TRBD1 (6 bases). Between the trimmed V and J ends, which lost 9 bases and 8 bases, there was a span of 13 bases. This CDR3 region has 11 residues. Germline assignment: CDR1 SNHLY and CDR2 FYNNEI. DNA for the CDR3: TGTGCCAGTGGACAGTTGGTCGAAGCTTTCTTT. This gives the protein CASGQLVEAFF.

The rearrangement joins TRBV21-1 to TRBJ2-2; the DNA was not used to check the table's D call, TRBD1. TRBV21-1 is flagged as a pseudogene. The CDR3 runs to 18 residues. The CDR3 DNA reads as TGTGCCAGCAGCGGCCGGGACAGTCTTAGAACGAACACCGGGGAGCTGTTTTTT. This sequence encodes CASSGRDSLRTNTGELFF.

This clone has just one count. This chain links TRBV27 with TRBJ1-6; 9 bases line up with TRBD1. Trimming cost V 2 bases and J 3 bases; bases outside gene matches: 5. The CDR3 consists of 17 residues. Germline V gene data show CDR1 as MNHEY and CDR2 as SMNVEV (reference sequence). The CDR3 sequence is CASSLGQGRYYNSPLHF. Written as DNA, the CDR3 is TGTGCCAGCAGTTTAGGACAGGGGAGATACTATAATTCACCCCTCCACTTT.

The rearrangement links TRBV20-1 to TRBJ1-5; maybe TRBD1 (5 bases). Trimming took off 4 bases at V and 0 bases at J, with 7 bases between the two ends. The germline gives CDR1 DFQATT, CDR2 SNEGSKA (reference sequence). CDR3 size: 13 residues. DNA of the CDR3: TGCAGTGCTATTGACAGTAGCAATCAGCCCCAGCATTTT. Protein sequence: CSAIDSSNQPQHF.

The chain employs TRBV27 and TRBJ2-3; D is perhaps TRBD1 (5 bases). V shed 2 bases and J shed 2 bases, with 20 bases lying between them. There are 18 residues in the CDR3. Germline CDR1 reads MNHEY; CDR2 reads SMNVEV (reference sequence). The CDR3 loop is CASSLQQCTGRHTDTQYF. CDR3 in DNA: TGTGCCAGCAGTTTACAGCAATGCACAGGACGTCACACAGATACGCAGTATTTT.

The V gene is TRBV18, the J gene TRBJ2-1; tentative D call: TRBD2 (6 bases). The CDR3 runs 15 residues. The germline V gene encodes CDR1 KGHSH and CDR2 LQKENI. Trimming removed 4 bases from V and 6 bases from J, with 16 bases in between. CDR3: CASSLLGGWANEQFF. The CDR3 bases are TGTGCCAGCTCACTCCTGGGGGGTTGGGCCAATGAGCAGTTCTTC.

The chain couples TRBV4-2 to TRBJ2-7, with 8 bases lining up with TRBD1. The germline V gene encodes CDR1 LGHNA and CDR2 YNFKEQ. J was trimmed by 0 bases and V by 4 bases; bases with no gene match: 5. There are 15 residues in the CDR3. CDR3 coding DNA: TGTGCCAGCAGCCCAGGACAGGGAGGCTCCTACGAGCAGTACTTC. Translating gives CASSPGQGGSYEQYF.

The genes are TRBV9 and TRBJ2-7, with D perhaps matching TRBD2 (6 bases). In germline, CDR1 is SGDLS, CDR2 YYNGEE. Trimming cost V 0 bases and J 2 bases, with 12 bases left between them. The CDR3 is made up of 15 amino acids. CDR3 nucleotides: TGTGCCAGCAGCGTAGTTGCGGGGAGTCCCTACGAGCAGTACTTC. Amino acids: CASSVVAGSPYEQYF. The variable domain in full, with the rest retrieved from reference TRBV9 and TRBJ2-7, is DSGVTQTPKHLITATGQRVTLRCSPRSGDLSVYWYQQSLDQGLQFLIQYYNGEERAKGNILERFSAQQFPDLHSELNLSSLELGDSALYFCASSVVAGSPYEQYFGPGTRLTVT.

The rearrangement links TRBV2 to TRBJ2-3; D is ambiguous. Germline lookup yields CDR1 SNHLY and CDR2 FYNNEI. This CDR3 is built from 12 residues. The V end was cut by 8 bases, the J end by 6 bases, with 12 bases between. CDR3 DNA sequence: TGTGCCAGCGCGCGAAGCCCCGATACGCAGTATTTT. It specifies CASARSPDTQYF.

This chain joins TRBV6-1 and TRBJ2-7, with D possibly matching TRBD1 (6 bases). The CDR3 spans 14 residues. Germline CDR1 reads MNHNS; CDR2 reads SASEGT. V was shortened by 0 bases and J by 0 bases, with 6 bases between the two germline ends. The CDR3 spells CASSEAQGSYEQYF. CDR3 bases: TGTGCCAGCAGTGAAGCACAGGGCTCCTACGAGCAGTACTTC.

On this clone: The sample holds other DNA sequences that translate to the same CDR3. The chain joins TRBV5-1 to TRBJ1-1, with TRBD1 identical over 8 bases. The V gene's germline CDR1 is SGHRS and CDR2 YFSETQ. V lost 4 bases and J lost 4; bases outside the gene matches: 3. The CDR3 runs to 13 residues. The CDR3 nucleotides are TGCGCCAGCAGCCTGGACAGGGCCACTGAAGCTTTCTTT. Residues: CASSLDRATEAFF.

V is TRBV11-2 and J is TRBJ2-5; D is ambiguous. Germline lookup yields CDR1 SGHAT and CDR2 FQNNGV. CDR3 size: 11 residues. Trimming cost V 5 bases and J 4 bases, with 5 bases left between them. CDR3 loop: CASSVRETQYF. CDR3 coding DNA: TGTGCCAGCAGCGTCCGAGAGACCCAGTACTTC.

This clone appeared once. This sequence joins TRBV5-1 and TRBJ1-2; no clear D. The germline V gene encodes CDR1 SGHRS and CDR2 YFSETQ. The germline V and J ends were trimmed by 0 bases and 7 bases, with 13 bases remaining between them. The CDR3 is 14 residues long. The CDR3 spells CASSLAMGSGGYTF. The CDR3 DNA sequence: TGCGCCAGCAGCTTGGCCATGGGCTCTGGTGGCTACACCTTC.

CDR3 sequence: CASSSGTGATEAFF. The CDR3 DNA reads as TGCGCCAGCAGCTCCGGGACAGGGGCCACTGAAGCTTTCTTT. The V call is TRBV10-2, the J call TRBJ1-1, with TRBD1 identical over 10 bases. V lost 6 bases to trimming and J lost 4 bases; unmatched junction nucleotides: 5. Per germline, CDR1 WSHSY and CDR2 SAAADI. This CDR3 is built from 14 residues.

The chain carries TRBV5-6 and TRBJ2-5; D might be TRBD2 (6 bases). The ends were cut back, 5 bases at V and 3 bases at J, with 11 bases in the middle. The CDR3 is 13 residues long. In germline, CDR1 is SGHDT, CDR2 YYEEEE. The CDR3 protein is CASSSSEEETQYF. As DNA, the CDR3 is TGTGCCAGCAGTTCTAGCGAGGAAGAGACCCAGTACTTC.

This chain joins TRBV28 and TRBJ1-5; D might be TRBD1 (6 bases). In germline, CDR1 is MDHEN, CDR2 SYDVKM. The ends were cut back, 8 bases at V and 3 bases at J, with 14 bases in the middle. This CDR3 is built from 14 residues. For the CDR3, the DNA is TGTGCCAGCGGGGTAAGACAGGTCAATCAGCCCCAGCATTTT. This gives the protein CASGVRQVNQPQHF.

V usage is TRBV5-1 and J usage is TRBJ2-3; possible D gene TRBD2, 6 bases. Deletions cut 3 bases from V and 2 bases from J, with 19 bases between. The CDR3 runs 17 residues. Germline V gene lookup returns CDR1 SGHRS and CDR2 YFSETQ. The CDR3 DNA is TGCGCCAGCAGCTCCTCACCGCGGAGGGCCCTCACAGATACGCAGTATTTT. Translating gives CASSSSPRRALTDTQYF.

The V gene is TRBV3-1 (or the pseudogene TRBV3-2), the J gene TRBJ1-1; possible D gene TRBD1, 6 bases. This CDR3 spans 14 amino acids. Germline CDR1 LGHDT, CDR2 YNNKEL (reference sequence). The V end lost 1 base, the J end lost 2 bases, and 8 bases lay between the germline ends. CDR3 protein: CASSQADSNTEAFF. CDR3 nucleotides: TGTGCCAGCAGCCAAGCGGACAGCAACACTGAAGCTTTCTTT.

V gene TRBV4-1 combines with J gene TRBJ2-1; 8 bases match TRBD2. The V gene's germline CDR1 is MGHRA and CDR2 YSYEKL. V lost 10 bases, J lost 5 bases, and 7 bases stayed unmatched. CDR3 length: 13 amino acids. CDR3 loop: CATGTSQNNEQFF. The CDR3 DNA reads TGCGCCACCGGGACTAGTCAAAACAATGAGCAGTTCTTC.

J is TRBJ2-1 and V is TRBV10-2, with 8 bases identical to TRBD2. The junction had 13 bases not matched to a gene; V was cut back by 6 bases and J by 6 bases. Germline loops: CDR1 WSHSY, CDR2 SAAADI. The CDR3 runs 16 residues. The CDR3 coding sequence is TGCGCCAGCAGCTCGGGGGGGCCCGCCGCGGGCAATGAGCAGTTCTTC. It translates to CASSSGGPAAGNEQFF.

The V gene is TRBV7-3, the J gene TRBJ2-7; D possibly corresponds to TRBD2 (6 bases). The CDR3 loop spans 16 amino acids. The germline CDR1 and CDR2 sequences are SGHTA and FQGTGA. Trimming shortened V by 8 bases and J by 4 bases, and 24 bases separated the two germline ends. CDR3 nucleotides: TGTGCCAGCCACCGATCCGCCGGGAGCGGTTTTTACGAGCAGTACTTC. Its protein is CASHRSAGSGFYEQYF. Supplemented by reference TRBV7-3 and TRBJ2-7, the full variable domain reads GAGVSQTPSNKVTEKGKYVELRCDPISGHTALYWYRQSLGQGPEFLIYFQGTGAADDSGLPNDRFFAVRPEGSVSTLKIQRTERGDSAVYLCASHRSAGSGFYEQYFGPGTRLTVT.

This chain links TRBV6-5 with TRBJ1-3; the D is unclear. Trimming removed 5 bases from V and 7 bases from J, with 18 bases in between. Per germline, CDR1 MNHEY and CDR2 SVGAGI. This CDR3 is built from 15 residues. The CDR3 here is CASSRKSAGENTIYF. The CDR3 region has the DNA TGTGCCAGCAGTCGCAAAAGTGCGGGAGAGAACACCATATATTTT.

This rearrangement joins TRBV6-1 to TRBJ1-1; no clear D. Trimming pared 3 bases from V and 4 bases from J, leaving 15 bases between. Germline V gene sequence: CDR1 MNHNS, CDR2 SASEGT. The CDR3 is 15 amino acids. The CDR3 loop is CASSDLMEGATEAFF. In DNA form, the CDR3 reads TGTGCCAGCAGTGATTTGATGGAGGGCGCCACTGAAGCTTTCTTT.

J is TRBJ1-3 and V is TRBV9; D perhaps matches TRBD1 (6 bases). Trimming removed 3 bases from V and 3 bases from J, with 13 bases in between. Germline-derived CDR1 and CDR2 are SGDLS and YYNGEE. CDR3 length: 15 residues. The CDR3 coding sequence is TGTGCCAGCAGCGCTTTAACAGGGAATGGAAACACCATATATTTT. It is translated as CASSALTGNGNTIYF.

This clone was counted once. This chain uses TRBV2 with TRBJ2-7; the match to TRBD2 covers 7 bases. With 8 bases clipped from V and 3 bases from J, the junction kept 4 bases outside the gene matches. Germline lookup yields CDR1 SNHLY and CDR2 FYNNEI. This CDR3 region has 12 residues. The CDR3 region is CASSERGYEQYF. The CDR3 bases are TGTGCCAGCTCGGAGCGGGGCTACGAGCAGTACTTC.

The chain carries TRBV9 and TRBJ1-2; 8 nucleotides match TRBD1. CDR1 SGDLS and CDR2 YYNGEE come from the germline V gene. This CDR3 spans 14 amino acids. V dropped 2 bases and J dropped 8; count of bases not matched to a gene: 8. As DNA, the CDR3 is TGTGCCAGCAGCGTTGGGACAGGCAAAAGGGGCTACACCTTC. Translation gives CASSVGTGKRGYTF.